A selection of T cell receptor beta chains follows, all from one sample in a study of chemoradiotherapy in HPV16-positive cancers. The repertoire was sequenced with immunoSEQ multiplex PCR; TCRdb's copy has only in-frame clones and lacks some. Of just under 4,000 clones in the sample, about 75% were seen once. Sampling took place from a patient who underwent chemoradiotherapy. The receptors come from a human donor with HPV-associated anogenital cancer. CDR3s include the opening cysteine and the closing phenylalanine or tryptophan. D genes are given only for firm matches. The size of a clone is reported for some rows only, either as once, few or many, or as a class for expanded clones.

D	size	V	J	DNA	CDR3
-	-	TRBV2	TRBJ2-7	TGTGCCAGCAGGTTACATACGACTAGCTCCTACGAGCAGTACTTC	CASRLHTTSSYEQYF
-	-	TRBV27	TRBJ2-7	TGTGCCAGCAGTCGGTTAGGGGGAACCTACGAGCAGTACTTC	CASSRLGGTYEQYF
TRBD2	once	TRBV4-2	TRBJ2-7	TGTGCCAGCAGCCAAGAGCAGGCTAGCGGGGGGTATGAGCAGTACTTC	CASSQEQASGGYEQYF
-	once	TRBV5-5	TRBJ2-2	TGTGCCAGCAGCCTCATTATAGATCCCGGTCCCGGGGAGCTGTTTTTT	CASSLIIDPGPGELFF
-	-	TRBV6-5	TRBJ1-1	TGTGCCAGCAGTTACCCAATTACAGGGGAAGCTTTCTTT	CASSYPITGEAFF
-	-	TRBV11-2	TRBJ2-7	TGTGCCAGCAGCTTAACCAGGGGTACCTACGAGCAGTACTTC	CASSLTRGTYEQYF
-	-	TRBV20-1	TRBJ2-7	TGCAGTGCCGGAGTGGCCCGGGAGCAGTACTTC	CSAGVAREQYF
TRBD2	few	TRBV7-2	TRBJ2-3	TGTGCCAGCAGCTACGGGACTAGCGGGGGACCGAGCCCAGATACGCAGTATTTT	CASSYGTSGGPSPDTQYF
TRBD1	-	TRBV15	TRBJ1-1	TGTGCCACCAGCAGAGAGAACAGGGGTGGTGAAGCTTTCTTT	CATSRENRGGEAFF
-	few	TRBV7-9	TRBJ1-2	TGTGCCAGCAGCTTAGGGACACCTCCCTATGGCTACACCTTC	CASSLGTPPYGYTF
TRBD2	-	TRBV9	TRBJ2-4	TGTGCCAGCAGCCCTAGTCCGCCTAGCGGGTTCGATTTAGCCAAAAACATTCAGTACTTC	CASSPSPPSGFDLAKNIQYF
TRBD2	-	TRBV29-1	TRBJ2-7	TGCAGCGTTGCAGGTGGACTAGCGGGGGCTAAGTACGAGCAGTACTTC	CSVAGGLAGAKYEQYF
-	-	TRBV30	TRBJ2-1	TGTGCCTGGAGTCCCCCGGGAGAGCAGTTCTTC	CAWSPPGEQFF
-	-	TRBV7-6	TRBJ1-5	TGTGCCAGCAGCTTAGCGCTTTGGCAGCCCCAGCATTTT	CASSLALWQPQHF
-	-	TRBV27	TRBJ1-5	TGTGCCAGCAGTTTAATGTGGGATCAGCCCCAGCATTTT	CASSLMWDQPQHF
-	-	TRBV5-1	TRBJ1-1	TGCGCCAGCAGCTTAAAGGGGGTGAACACTGAAGCTTTCTTT	CASSLKGVNTEAFF
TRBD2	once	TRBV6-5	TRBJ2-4	TGTGCCAGCAGTAGCCTCCAGCGGGGGGGCATTCAGTACTTC	CASSSLQRGGIQYF
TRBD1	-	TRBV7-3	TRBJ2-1	TGTGCCAGCAGCGTCGGACAGGGATACAATGAGCAGTTCTTC	CASSVGQGYNEQFF
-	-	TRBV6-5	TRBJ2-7	TGTGCCAGCAGCCGCCGAACAGGGAGCTCCTACGAGCAGTACTTC	CASSRRTGSSYEQYF
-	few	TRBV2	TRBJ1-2	TGTGCCAGCAGCCTGAAATATGGCTACACCTTC	CASSLKYGYTF
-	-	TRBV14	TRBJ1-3	TGTGCCAGCAGCCCCCGGGGCGGGAGGGGCGGCAGGGCCGCCTCTGGAAACACCATATATTTT	CASSPRGGRGGRAASGNTIYF
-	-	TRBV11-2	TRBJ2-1	TGTGCCAGCAGCTTAGCCCGAGGGCCCTACAATGAGCAGTTCTTC	CASSLARGPYNEQFF
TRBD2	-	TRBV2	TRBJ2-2	TGTGCCAGCAGTGAGCTAGCGGGGGGGCGTTTCGGGGAGCTGTTTTTT	CASSELAGGRFGELFF
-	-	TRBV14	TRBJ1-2	TGTGCCAGCAGCCCAAGCACTTATGGCTACACCTTC	CASSPSTYGYTF
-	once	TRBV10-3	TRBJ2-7	TGTGCCACCATGGGAACGGCATCAAACGGTTTGTTGGACGAGCAGTACTTC	CATMGTASNGLLDEQYF
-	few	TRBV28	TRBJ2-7	TGTGCCAGCAGTTTATTACTCTACGAGCAGTACTTC	CASSLLLYEQYF
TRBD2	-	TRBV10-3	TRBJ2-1	TGTGCCATCAGTGCCGGGACTAGCGGGGGGTATGAGCAGTTCTTC	CAISAGTSGGYEQFF
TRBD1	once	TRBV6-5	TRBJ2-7	TGTGCCAGCCGCCGTGCTGACAGGGGGCTCCACGAGCAGTACTTC	CASRRADRGLHEQYF
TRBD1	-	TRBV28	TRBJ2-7	TGTGCCAGCAGTTTATACCTGACGACAGGGACAACCTACGAGCAGTACTTC	CASSLYLTTGTTYEQYF
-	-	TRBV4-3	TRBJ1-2	TGCGCCAGCAGCCCGACAATTGAGGGGCTTAGCTATGGCTACACCTTC	CASSPTIEGLSYGYTF
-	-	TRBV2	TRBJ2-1	TGTGCCAGCAGTGAGTGGGCTGAGCAGTTCTTC	CASSEWAEQFF
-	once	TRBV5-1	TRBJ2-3	TGCGCCAGCAGCACGGACAGATCCTACACAGATACGCAGTATTTT	CASSTDRSYTDTQYF
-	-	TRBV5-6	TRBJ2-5	TGTGCCAGCAGCTTCCGGGGGCAGGAGACCCAGTACTTC	CASSFRGQETQYF
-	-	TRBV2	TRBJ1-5	TGTGCCAGCAGTGCTGGGAATCAGCCCCAGCATTTT	CASSAGNQPQHF
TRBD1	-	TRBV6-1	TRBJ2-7	TGTGCCAGCAGTGAACCGGACAGGAATTTCTACGAGCAGTACTTC	CASSEPDRNFYEQYF
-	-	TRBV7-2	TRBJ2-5	TGTGCCAGCAGCAAGCCGGAACAAGAGACCCAGTACTTC	CASSKPEQETQYF
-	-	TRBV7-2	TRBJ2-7	TGTGCCAGCAGCTTAGGAACAGGAGCCTACGAGCAGTACTTC	CASSLGTGAYEQYF
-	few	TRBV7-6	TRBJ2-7	TGTGCCAGCAGCTTAACTAATCGGGAGCAGTACTTC	CASSLTNREQYF
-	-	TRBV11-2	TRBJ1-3	TGTGCCAGCAGCCACGGAAACACCATATATTTT	CASSHGNTIYF
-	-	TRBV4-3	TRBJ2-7	TGCGCCAGCAGCCAAGACGAAAGGCAGGGAAACCCCTACGAGCAGTACTTC	CASSQDERQGNPYEQYF
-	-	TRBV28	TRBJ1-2	TGTGCCAGCAGCTCACAGGGATCTAACTATGGCTACACCTTC	CASSSQGSNYGYTF
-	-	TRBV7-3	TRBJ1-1	TGTGCCAGCAGCTTATTAAACCAAGGGGGGAACACTGAAGCTTTCTTT	CASSLLNQGGNTEAFF
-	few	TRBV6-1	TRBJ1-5	TGTGCCACTTATCAGTTCTGCGATCAGCCCCAGCATTTT	CATYQFCDQPQHF
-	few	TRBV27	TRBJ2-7	TGTGCCAGCAGTTTATTGGGGGGGGCTACCTACGAGCAGTACTTC	CASSLLGGATYEQYF
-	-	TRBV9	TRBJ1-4	TGTGCCAGCAGCCCCAGCCGGACAGCCGGGGGTGAAAAACTGTTTTTT	CASSPSRTAGGEKLFF
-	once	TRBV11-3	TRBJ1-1	TGTGCCAGCAGCTTAGAGTCAGGCACTGAAGCTTTCTTT	CASSLESGTEAFF
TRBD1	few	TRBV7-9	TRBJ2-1	TGTGCCAGCAGCTTAACAGGGGCGTACAATGAGCAGTTCTTC	CASSLTGAYNEQFF
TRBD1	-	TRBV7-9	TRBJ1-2	TGTGCCAGCAGCTTTCCCCCGCCCCAGGACAGGGTCTATGGCTACACCTTC	CASSFPPPQDRVYGYTF
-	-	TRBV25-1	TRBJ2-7	TGTGCCAGCGGCTCTATTATGGGGGACGAGCAGTACTTC	CASGSIMGDEQYF